Each of the 14 T cell receptor beta chains below was sequenced from the same sample in a study of human T cells and chemical hapten exposure. The time point: pre-sensitization, week 0. The treatment is: therapeutic diphenylcyclopropenone sensitization with weekly scalp DPC. TCRdb processed the RACE reads anew with MiXCR; each CDR3 protein has one entry. Of about 380,000 distinct CDR3 sequences in the sample, approximately 5.1% were seen once. Here the sequenced sample was whole blood, taken in connection with sensitization to the hapten diphenylcyclopropenone (DPC). These TCRs come from a woman between 45 and 65 years old with alopecia areata. Some clones in this sample may be carry-over from other donors' samples.

This clonotype was picked up many times. J is TRBJ1-1 and V is TRBV6-2 or TRBV6-3, with D possibly matching TRBD1 (5 bases). V lost 2 bases to trimming and J lost 6 bases, with 10 bases between them. This CDR3 is 13 amino acids long. Per germline, CDR1 MNHEY and CDR2 SVGEGT. CDR3 DNA: TGTGCCAGCAGTTACCCATCGGGGGCTGAAGCTTTCTTT. It translates to CASSYPSGAEAFF.

This clonotype was counted a few times. The chain uses TRBV20-1 and TRBJ2-3; perhaps TRBD1 as D (5 bases). In germline, CDR1 is DFQATT, CDR2 SNEGSKA (reference sequence). The CDR3 loop spans 14 amino acids. The V gene lost 0 bases and the J gene lost 1 base, with 8 bases spanning the gap. The DNA of the CDR3 is TGCAGTGCTAGAGATAAAGGGGGCACAGATACGCAGTATTTT. Residues: CSARDKGGTDTQYF.

This clonotype occurred many times. This chain joins TRBV4-1 and TRBJ2-7; no clear D. V was trimmed by 4 bases and J by 7 bases, leaving 17 bases between them. Germline V gene data show CDR1 as MGHRA and CDR2 as YSYEKL. This CDR3 has 14 amino acids. The CDR3 sequence is CASSLVPLTREQYF. The CDR3 nucleotides are TGCGCCAGCAGCCTTGTACCGCTGACCAGGGAGCAGTACTTC.

The J gene is TRBJ1-1, the V gene TRBV21-1. TRBV21-1 has pseudogene status. CDR3 length: 12 residues. The CDR3 DNA follows: TGTGCCCCCAGTGAGGGAGAAACTGAAGCTTTCTTT. This encodes CAPSEGETEAFF.

This clonotype was counted ten times or more. The genes are TRBV7-2 and TRBJ2-1; D is unresolved. Per the germline V gene, CDR1 is SGHTA and CDR2 is FQGNSA. The CDR3 contains 13 residues. With 2 bases removed from V and 8 bases from J, the gap between germline ends came to 10 bases. CDR3 in amino acids: CASSLPSADEQFF. The CDR3 nucleotides are TGTGCCAGCAGCTTACCAAGCGCAGATGAGCAGTTCTTC.

The chain employs TRBV7-6 and TRBJ2-7; D not resolved. There are 14 residues in the CDR3. V lost 1 base and J lost 2, with 9 bases in between. The germline V gene has CDR1 SGHVS and CDR2 FNYEAQ. CDR3 amino acids: CASSLGGAAYEQYF. The DNA of the CDR3 is TGTGCCAGCAGCTTAGGCGGCGCAGCCTACGAGCAGTACTTC.

This clonotype was counted between two and nine times. The chain uses TRBV11-2 and TRBJ2-1, with TRBD2 identical over 7 bases. Per the germline V gene, CDR1 is SGHAT and CDR2 is FQNNGV. The CDR3 has 17 amino acids. With V trimmed by 4 bases and J by 2 bases, 11 bases remained unmatched. CDR3 nucleotides: TGTGCCAGCAGCTGGGTAGGCGGGAGCCAACCCTACAATGAGCAGTTCTTC. This sequence encodes CASSWVGGSQPYNEQFF.

V is TRBV24-1 and J is TRBJ2-2, with TRBD2 as a possible D gene (6 bases). The germline V gene has CDR1 KGHDR and CDR2 SFDVKD. The V end lost 4 bases, the J end lost 7 bases, and 18 bases lay between the germline ends. This CDR3 has 16 residues. The CDR3 region is CATSDLGVAEGGELFF. The CDR3 region has the DNA TGTGCCACCAGTGACCTCGGGGTAGCGGAAGGCGGGGAGCTGTTTTTT.

This clonotype was seen repeatedly, ten times or more. The rearrangement joins TRBV28 to TRBJ1-1; D is unclear. Looked up from germline, CDR1 is MDHEN and CDR2 is SYDVKM. V was shortened by 5 bases and J by 11 bases, with 15 bases between the two germline ends. This CDR3 region has 12 residues. The CDR3 loop reads CASSQIGVPAFF. The CDR3 bases are TGTGCCAGCAGTCAAATAGGCGTCCCTGCTTTCTTT.

This chain connects TRBV6-7 to TRBJ2-7, with 7 bases lining up with TRBD2. TRBV6-7 has ORF status, its function being uncertain. The CDR3 spans 15 residues. V shed 0 bases and J 3 bases; nucleotides not matched to a gene: 5. DNA of the CDR3: TGTGCCAGCAGTTACTCTCGGGGGGAATACTACGAGCAGTACTTC. It codes for CASSYSRGEYYEQYF.

This clonotype was counted ten times or more. V is TRBV28 and J is TRBJ2-4; D is perhaps TRBD2 (5 bases). CDR1 is MDHEN, CDR2 SYDVKM, per germline. The CDR3 runs to 16 residues. Between the trimmed V and J ends, which lost 4 bases and 0 bases, there was a span of 13 bases. The CDR3 nucleotides read TGTGCCAGCAGTTCAACAGCGGTGATAGCCAAAAACATTCAGTACTTC. This translates into CASSSTAVIAKNIQYF.

This clonotype appeared a few times. This rearrangement joins TRBV6-5 to TRBJ2-7; D is undetermined. CDR3 length equals 13 residues. Germline CDR1 and CDR2: MNHEY and SVGAGI. V shed 0 bases and J shed 7 bases, with 10 bases lying between them. The CDR3 spells CASSYSTRMEQYF. The CDR3, as DNA: TGTGCCAGCAGTTACTCGACCAGAATGGAGCAGTACTTC.

This rearrangement joins TRBV10-3 to TRBJ2-5; TRBD1 matches 10 bases. CDR1 and CDR2 from the germline V gene are ENHRY and SYGVKD. There are 15 residues in the CDR3. V shed 8 bases, J shed 4 bases, and the junction held 10 bases outside the gene matches. The CDR3 DNA sequence: TGTGCCATCGGGACAGGGGTAATGAGGGGAGAGACCCAGTACTTC. Amino acid sequence: CAIGTGVMRGETQYF.

V and J are TRBV20-1 and TRBJ2-7; TRBD1 might be the D (5 bases). Per the germline V gene, CDR1 is DFQATT and CDR2 is SNEGSKA (reference sequence). This CDR3 comprises 14 residues. V lost 6 bases, J lost 0 bases, and 15 bases lay in between. The CDR3 coding sequence is TGCAGTGCCCGAGACAGCTATATCTCCTACGAGCAGTACTTC. The encoded protein is CSARDSYISYEQYF.